Below, 3 T cell receptor beta chains from the same sample are listed, as sequenced in a study of blood T cell repertoires in COVID-19. Assay used: immunoSEQ multiplex PCR; TCRdb lists only in-frame clones, some missing. Among around 120,000 clones listed, around four fifths were seen once. The sample comprised peripheral blood. These receptors came from a human donor in a cohort sampled during active COVID-19.

This clone has more than one count but fewer than ten. The rearrangement links TRBV7-8 to TRBJ2-7, with 9 bases fitting TRBD2. CDR3 length: 17 amino acids. Germline CDR1 SGHVS, CDR2 FQNEAQ. After removal of 3 bases from V and 0 bases from J, the junction contained 9 bases not matched to a gene. This chain's CDR3 is CASSLGLAGSSSYEQYF. The CDR3 bases are TGTGCCAGCAGCTTGGGACTAGCTGGTAGTAGCTCCTACGAGCAGTACTTC.

The V gene is TRBV3-1 (or the pseudogene TRBV3-2), the J gene TRBJ2-7; TRBD1 matches at 7 bases. The CDR3 loop spans 15 amino acids. CDR1 LGHDT and CDR2 YNNKEL come from the germline V gene (reference sequence). V dropped 5 bases and J dropped 3; count of bases not matched to a gene: 10. The CDR3 DNA sequence: TGTGCCAGCAGCGGCCGGGACAGCCTAGACTACGAGCAGTACTTC. Translation gives CASSGRDSLDYEQYF.

This chain uses TRBV5-6 with TRBJ1-1; D not certain. Germline loops: CDR1 SGHDT, CDR2 YYEEEE. V lost 2 bases, J lost 0 bases, and 5 bases lay in between. This CDR3 has 13 amino acids. The CDR3, as DNA: TGTGCCAGCAGCTTCCCAATGAACACTGAAGCTTTCTTT. Protein: CASSFPMNTEAFF.